Below are 29 T cell receptor beta chains sequenced from a single sample in a study of T cells in localized non-small cell lung cancer. Libraries were prepared by immunoSEQ multiplex PCR; TCRdb keeps only in-frame clonotypes and omits some of them. The top ten hold around 20% of the sample, which has under 65,000 clones, roughly 90% seen once. This specimen was peripheral blood, taken before any cancer treatment. The receptors come from a man aged 35 to 70 with stage I squamous cell lung carcinoma.

The rearrangement uses TRBV7-8 and TRBJ1-2, with D unresolved. The CDR3 is 11 amino acids. V dropped 3 bases and J dropped 8 bases, with 7 bases sitting between them. CDR1 and CDR2 from the germline V gene are SGHVS and FQNEAQ. The CDR3 is CASSFGRGYTF. In DNA form, the CDR3 reads TGTGCCAGCAGCTTTGGTAGAGGCTACACCTTC.

The J gene is TRBJ2-7, the V gene TRBV27, with TRBD2 matching over 7 bases. V dropped 1 base and J dropped 6; count of bases not matched to a gene: 6. The CDR3 totals 14 residues. The germline V gene encodes CDR1 MNHEY and CDR2 SMNVEV (reference sequence). CDR3 nucleotides: TGTGCCAGCAGTTTATTGCGGGAGTCGTCCGAGCAGTACTTC. Translation: CASSLLRESSEQYF.

The rearrangement uses TRBV5-4 and TRBJ1-2; tentatively, D is TRBD1 (6 bases). The CDR3 is 14 amino acids. V lost 1 base to trimming and J lost 8 bases, with 15 bases between them. Germline loops: CDR1 SGHNT, CDR2 YYREEE (reference sequence). The CDR3 region is CASSLQGGGWGYTF. Written as DNA, the CDR3 is TGTGCCAGCAGCTTGCAGGGAGGGGGATGGGGCTACACCTTC.

The J gene is TRBJ2-3, the V gene TRBV7-2, with TRBD1 identical over 7 bases. The length of the CDR3 is 16 residues. Germline CDR1 and CDR2: SGHTA and FQGNSA. Trimming took 1 base from V and 2 from J; bases not matched to a gene: 6. The CDR3 nucleotides are TGTGCCAGCAGCTTAGGCCCAGGGGGAGACACAGATACGCAGTATTTT. Its protein product is CASSLGPGGDTDTQYF.

The chain carries TRBV10-1 and TRBJ1-4; TRBD1 aligns across 9 bases. This CDR3 spans 17 amino acids. Trimming removed 6 bases from V and 6 bases from J; junction bases left unmatched: 14. CDR1 WNHNN and CDR2 SYGVQD come from the germline V gene (reference sequence). The CDR3 region has the DNA TGCGCCAGCAGATGCCGGGACAGGGATATACGATATGAAAAACTGTTTTTT. It is translated as CASRCRDRDIRYEKLFF.

This clone was counted between two and nine times. The chain couples TRBV7-3 to TRBJ1-1; D remains unclear. The V gene's germline CDR1 is SGHTA and CDR2 FQGTGA. V was clipped by 2 bases and J by 10 bases, with 14 bases between them. This CDR3 contains 13 residues. This CDR3 is CASSLGSGNGAFF. As DNA, the CDR3 is TGTGCCAGCAGCTTAGGCTCGGGGAATGGAGCTTTCTTT.

The chain recombines TRBV28 with TRBJ1-2; the D is unclear. CDR3 size: 15 residues. The V end lost 5 bases, the J end lost 0 bases, and 13 bases lay between the germline ends. CDR1 is MDHEN, CDR2 SYDVKM, per germline. The DNA of the CDR3 is TGTGCCAGCAGTGGAAACGTAGAAGCTAACTATGGCTACACCTTC. It codes for CASSGNVEANYGYTF.

This clone has just one count. V is TRBV19 and J is TRBJ1-5, with a tentative D call TRBD1 (6 bases). Germline CDR1 and CDR2: LNHDA and SQIVND (reference sequence). Deletions cut 5 bases from V and 4 bases from J, with 12 bases between. The CDR3 has 14 amino acids. The CDR3 sequence is CASSPGQFNQPQHF. In nucleotides, the CDR3 is TGTGCCAGTAGTCCCGGACAGTTTAATCAGCCCCAGCATTTT. Based on the CDR3 plus reference TRBV19 and TRBJ1-5, the full variable domain is DGGITQSPKYLFRKEGQNVTLSCEQNLNHDAMYWYRQDPGQGLRLIYYSQIVNDFQKGDIAEGYSVSREKKESFPLTVTSAQKNPTAFYLCASSPGQFNQPQHFGDGTRLSIL.

This clone was recorded once. V and J are TRBV30 and TRBJ1-1, with D possibly matching TRBD1 (5 bases). The CDR3 is 14 residues long. V lost 2 bases to trimming and J lost 4 bases, with 14 bases between them. In germline, CDR1 is GTSNPN, CDR2 SVGIG (reference sequence). This chain's CDR3 is CAWSRRVDVTEAFF. The DNA of the CDR3 is TGTGCCTGGAGTCGCAGGGTGGATGTCACTGAAGCTTTCTTT.

This clone was seen just once. V usage is TRBV11-2 and J usage is TRBJ2-3; maybe TRBD1 (5 bases). The germline V gene has CDR1 SGHAT and CDR2 FQNNGV. The V end was cut by 5 bases, the J end by 3 bases, with 18 bases between. There are 16 residues in the CDR3. The CDR3 DNA follows: TGTGCCAGCAGCCCCAGAAAAGGGGTGGGGACAGATACGCAGTATTTT. It yields the protein CASSPRKGVGTDTQYF.

The V call is TRBV21-1, the J call TRBJ2-7; the listed D gene, TRBD2, was not tested against the DNA. TRBV21-1 is marked as a pseudogene. The CDR3 consists of 18 residues. This chain's CDR3 is CASSKALIGGLSSYEQYF. The CDR3, as DNA: TGTGCCAGCAGCAAAGCGCTCATAGGCGGCCTCAGCTCCTACGAGCAGTACTTC.

The rearrangement links TRBV4-3 to TRBJ1-2; D call uncertain. The CDR3 covers 14 residues. Looked up from germline, CDR1 is LGHNA and CDR2 is YSLEER. Trimming removed 0 bases from V and 7 bases from J, with 12 bases in between. CDR3 in DNA: TGCGCCAGCAGCCAAGATCATCTGGGCAGTGGCTACACCTTC. Encoded protein: CASSQDHLGSGYTF.

The chain has TRBV28 and TRBJ2-7; no clear D gene. There are 11 residues in the CDR3. V lost 5 bases and J 3 bases, leaving 5 bases between the germline ends. Germline lookup yields CDR1 MDHEN and CDR2 SYDVKM. The CDR3 here is CASSPYYEQYF. The CDR3 nucleotides read TGTGCCAGCAGTCCGTACTACGAGCAGTACTTC.

This clone was seen only a few times. This chain joins TRBV2 and TRBJ1-5; D is ambiguous. Deletions cut 0 bases from V and 4 bases from J, with 7 bases between. Per germline, CDR1 SNHLY and CDR2 FYNNEI. CDR3 size: 14 residues. The CDR3: CASSEALGNQPQHF. Here the CDR3 DNA reads TGTGCCAGCAGTGAAGCCCTAGGGAATCAGCCCCAGCATTTT.

The CDR3 region is CASRSPGQGNEQYF. The CDR3 DNA is TGTGCCAGCAGATCCCCCGGACAGGGGAACGAGCAGTACTTC. The rearrangement links TRBV7-2 to TRBJ2-7; TRBD1 agrees at 9 bases. The ends lost 6 bases at V and 5 bases at J; junction bases unmatched: 8. Germline V CDR1 and CDR2: SGHTA, FQGNSA. The CDR3 contains 14 residues.

This sequence joins TRBV30 and TRBJ2-1, with D tentatively TRBD1 or TRBD2 (6 bases each). In germline, CDR1 is GTSNPN, CDR2 SVGIG (reference sequence). The germline V and J ends were trimmed by 4 bases and 8 bases, with 18 bases remaining between them. CDR3 length: 14 residues. In nucleotides, the CDR3 is TGTGCCTGGATCCCCCAGTGGGGGGCGGATGAGCAGTTCTTC. Protein product: CAWIPQWGADEQFF.

The J gene is TRBJ2-7, the V gene TRBV30; 9 nucleotides match TRBD2. Germline V CDR1 and CDR2: GTSNPN, SVGIG (reference sequence). This CDR3 region has 15 residues. The J segment lost 5 bases and the V segment lost 0 bases, leaving 8 bases of the junction unmatched. The CDR3 nucleotides read TGTGCCTGGAGTGTGGGGCGGGAGGGCAGCGACGAGCAGTACTTC. Amino acid sequence: CAWSVGREGSDEQYF.

The chain employs TRBV11-2 and TRBJ2-7, with TRBD1 matching 11 bases. Germline V gene data show CDR1 as SGHAT and CDR2 as FQNNGV. The CDR3 has 15 residues. The ends lost 5 bases at V and 7 bases at J; junction bases unmatched: 10. The CDR3 region is CASSHRDRGIGEQYF. The CDR3 bases are TGTGCCAGCAGCCACCGGGACAGGGGGATAGGGGAGCAGTACTTC.

DNA for the CDR3: TGTGCCAGCAGCCGGCAAACAGGGAACACCGGGGAGCTGTTTTTT. It codes for CASSRQTGNTGELFF. This sequence joins TRBV6-1 and TRBJ2-2, with D possibly matching TRBD1 (5 bases). The CDR3 loop spans 15 amino acids. The germline V gene encodes CDR1 MNHNS and CDR2 SASEGT. V was pared by 6 bases and J by 1 base, with 12 bases between.

The chain combines TRBV2 with TRBJ2-1, with 7 bases matching TRBD2. Germline assignment: CDR1 SNHLY and CDR2 FYNNEI. The CDR3 totals 13 residues. The junction had 5 bases not matched to a gene; V was cut back by 4 bases and J by 8 bases. For the CDR3, the DNA is TGTGCCAGCAGTGGGGGCGGGAGAGATGAGCAGTTCTTC. It encodes CASSGGGRDEQFF.

The chain carries TRBV28 and TRBJ2-7, with 8 bases that match TRBD2. The CDR3 is 16 amino acids. Germline CDR1 is MDHEN and CDR2 is SYDVKM. Trimming cost V 7 bases and J 0 bases; bases outside gene matches: 11. The CDR3 region has the DNA TGTGCCAGCACCCCACCGGGGGGGCGAATCTCCTACGAGCAGTACTTC. This translates into CASTPPGGRISYEQYF. Complete variable domain (other parts from reference TRBV28 and TRBJ2-7): DVKVTQSSRYLVKRTGEKVFLECVQDMDHENMFWYRQDPGLGLRLIYFSYDVKMKEKGDIPEGYSVSREKKERFSLILESASTNQTSMYLCASTPPGGRISYEQYFGPGTRLTVT.

The rearrangement joins TRBV27 to TRBJ2-5, with 8 bases that match TRBD1. CDR3 length equals 15 residues. Germline V lookup: CDR1 MNHEY, CDR2 SMNVEV (reference sequence). Trimming at V came to 3 bases and at J to 5 bases, leaving 8 bases not matched to a gene. The CDR3 loop is CASSFRQGADETQYF. The CDR3 DNA sequence: TGTGCCAGCAGTTTCCGGCAGGGGGCCGACGAGACCCAGTACTTC.

The chain has TRBV4-1 and TRBJ2-1; tentatively, D is TRBD2 (6 bases). This CDR3 region has 15 residues. Germline V gene sequence: CDR1 MGHRA, CDR2 YSYEKL. The V gene lost 2 bases and the J gene lost 10 bases, with 18 bases spanning the gap. CDR3 coding DNA: TGCGCCAGCAGCCAACCGGGACTGTCCCAGGAGGAGCAGTTCTTC. Its translation is CASSQPGLSQEEQFF.

The gene calls are TRBV28 and TRBJ2-5; 9 bases agree with TRBD1. The junction had 10 bases not matched to a gene; V was cut back by 6 bases and J by 2 bases. The CDR3 spans 16 residues. Germline V gene data show CDR1 as MDHEN and CDR2 as SYDVKM. The CDR3 region is CASSGGLGTGQETQYF. The CDR3 DNA reads TGTGCCAGCAGCGGCGGGCTCGGGACAGGGCAAGAGACCCAGTACTTC.

This chain links TRBV4-1 with TRBJ2-1; maybe TRBD2 (6 bases). Germline V gene data show CDR1 as MGHRA and CDR2 as YSYEKL. The CDR3 has 15 residues. Trimming left V 2 bases short and J 15 bases short, with 23 bases between. The CDR3 region is CASSQQQIKTSERFF. The CDR3 DNA follows: TGCGCCAGCAGCCAACAACAGATTAAGACTAGTGAACGGTTCTTC.

The chain joins TRBV5-5 to TRBJ2-5, with a possible D match to TRBD1 (5 bases). This CDR3 contains 14 residues. Trimming left V 1 base short and J 5 bases short, with 12 bases between. Germline-derived CDR1 and CDR2 are SGHKS and YYEKEE (reference sequence). CDR3 loop: CASSLLAGMETQYF. In DNA form, the CDR3 reads TGTGCCAGCAGCTTGTTGGCAGGGATGGAGACCCAGTACTTC.

The rearrangement joins TRBV6-1 to TRBJ2-5; tentatively, D is TRBD1 or TRBD2 (5 bases each). The CDR3 is made up of 16 amino acids. V lost 4 bases and J lost 2, with 17 bases in between. From germline, CDR1 is MNHNS and CDR2 SASEGT. CDR3 amino acids: CASSARAGTGQETQYF. The CDR3 DNA follows: TGTGCCAGCAGTGCCCGGGCAGGGACGGGGCAAGAGACCCAGTACTTC.

This clone was seen only once. The chain joins TRBV4-1 to TRBJ2-2; the D is unclear. The germline V gene has CDR1 MGHRA and CDR2 YSYEKL. The CDR3 spans 16 residues. Trimming removed 0 bases from V and 0 bases from J, with 8 bases in between. The CDR3 region is CASSQDPDSNTGELFF. CDR3 nucleotide sequence: TGCGCCAGCAGCCAAGATCCGGATTCGAACACCGGGGAGCTGTTTTTT.

V and J are TRBV19 and TRBJ1-2; D gene unclear. Trimming removed 7 bases at V and 8 bases at J, with 20 bases between. CDR3 length equals 14 residues. Germline lookup yields CDR1 LNHDA and CDR2 SQIVND (reference sequence). In DNA, the CDR3 is TGTGCCAGTAAATCGGGAACGGTGAAAGGGGGCTACACCTTC. The encoded protein is CASKSGTVKGGYTF.